This T cell receptor beta chain appears in the sequencing data of a study of CD8 T cells in ankylosing spondylitis (dated by TCRdb to 2017 to 2019). In terms of the full investigation: T cell receptor beta repertoires were profiled in healthy donors and ankylosing spondylitis patients so that disease-linked TCR variants could be found. In total, the full study cohort was made up of approximately 99 healthy donors and 25 to 30 ankylosing spondylitis patients. Peripheral blood was sampled, and synovial fluid was also collected from ankylosing spondylitis patients.

As encoded in the germline V gene (reference sequence), CDR1 is DFQATT while CDR2 is SNEGSKA. The CDR3, from cysteine to phenylalanine, totals 14 residues. Only the CDR3 part of the read is kept: 42 bases, read in frame from the first base. A distance of 16 bases separates the germline ends of V and J, which lose 3 bases and 5 bases respectively. Results and caveats for the whole study, not just this receptor: Some of the motif variants had been reported before in the synovial fluid and blood of reactive arthritis patients, a finding that suggests common disease-initiation mechanisms. According to the report, matched synovial fluid samples from ankylosing spondylitis patients were significantly enriched for the disease-linked clones. Blood from ankylosing spondylitis patients appeared to be characterized by a TCR beta motif composed of roughly eight highly homologous amino acid variants. The disease-linked clones showed a CD8+ phenotype and occurred at relatively low frequencies in peripheral blood.

As concerns this clonotype: The target of this receptor is not known. Per-base quality was not reported, and no clone a single base away is much larger than it.

Sequencing instrument: Illumina HiSeq 2500. TCR beta libraries were prepared by quantitative 5'-RACE with molecular barcodes. For the original study's pipeline: A new computational method, built on a probabilistic model of VDJ rearrangement, was used to identify disease-linked TCR variants. TCRdb reran the public reads through fastp at Q25 and MiXCR, keeping productive beta chains. CDR3 protein duplicates are merged, each entry listing the most common genes and DNA. TCRdb, not the original authors, processed these V and J calls. In this sample the table shows about 800,000 distinct CDR3 sequences, 12% of which occur a single time. The ten largest clones represent 0.51% of the sample.

The TCR sequence derives from a male donor with ankylosing spondylitis. The sequencing sample was made of blood, either unsorted or a sorted T cell fraction (not recorded which). The chain uses TRBV20-1 and TRBJ1-1; a weak D assignment points to TRBD1 (6 bases agree). In nucleotides, the sequence is TGCAGTGCTAGCCCACCAGGGGCGCGAACTGAAGCTTTCTTT. Protein translation: CSASPPGARTEAFF.